This T cell receptor (beta chain) is drawn from a study of shared clonotypes between healthy human individuals. Whole-study findings and limits: Several donors held about 5% of naive CD4 clonotypes in common.

About this clone: Its specificity is unknown.

With V trimmed by 4 bases and J by 7 bases, 4 bases remained unmatched. The CDR3 extends over 14 amino acids. CDR1 is MGHRA and CDR2 is YSYEKL in the germline V gene. The input for sorted-subset replicate PCRs was about 0.2 ug DNA, 25,000 to 35,000 T cell genomes. The method was immunoSEQ multiplex PCR; TCRdb's version includes in-frame clones alone and lacks a portion of them. This repertoire shows 600,000 to 700,000 clones, about three quarters found once; its top ten account for around 2%. This TCR came from a woman aged 25 to 39 in good health. This sequence joins TRBV4-1 and TRBJ1-4, with 9 bases aligning to TRBD1. The sequencing sample was made of memory CD4+ T cells sorted from blood. The subset is: CD45RA-negative fraction. CDR3 sequence: CASSLGQGIEKLFF. The CDR3 coding sequence is TGCGCCAGCAGCCTGGGACAGGGAATTGAAAAACTGTTTTTT.